This T cell receptor (beta chain) was found in a study of CXCR3-negative and CXCR3-positive naive CD8 T cells. Study at large: Libraries each contributed about 1.5 +/- 0.3 million TRB reads, for roughly 140 million in total. General study findings and limits: Whereas both naive subsets had comparably high diversity, memory CD8+ cells had much lower diversity. Relative to CXCR3-negative naive cells, CXCR3-positive naive cells had more hydrophobic TRB CDR3s.

The CDR3 has 15 amino acids. Remarks on this clonotype: What it recognizes is unknown.

UMI labels and 5' RACE were used to prepare the TRB cDNA libraries. TCRdb reanalyzed the 5' RACE reads and collapses them to one entry per CDR3 protein, without DNA. The specimen's table records approximately 100,000 distinct CDR3 sequences. The V gene is TRBV12-3 or TRBV12-4, the J gene TRBJ2-1; lacking DNA, the TRBD2 call made by TCRdb goes unchecked. The sequence derives from a human donor in good health. Some clones in this sample may be carry-over from other donors' samples. The sample consisted of naive CXCR3+ CD8+ T cells from blood. This sample's subset: CD45RO-CCR7+CD27+CD95- naive CD8+ T cells expressing CXCR3 (TNR3+). The CDR3 loop is CASTLTSGGLNEQFF.